A selection of T cell receptor beta chains follows, all from one sample in a study of cytomegalovirus exposure and HLA in healthy donors. The assay was immunoSEQ multiplex PCR, and TCRdb's table has in-frame clones only and misses some. Recorded here are over 110,000 clones; the top ten clones represent 0.8% to 1%. Sequencing was carried out using PBMCs. The receptors here all came from a male donor in good health and CMV-seronegative. CDR3s include the opening cysteine and the closing phenylalanine or tryptophan. The order of the fields is D gene, V gene, J gene, CDR3 protein, CDR3 DNA. The D gene is left open where the match is weak.

NA	TRBV7-3	TRBJ2-1	CASSKNGLFEQFF	TGTGCCAGCAGCAAAAACGGGTTGTTTGAGCAGTTCTTC
TRBD1	TRBV5-6	TRBJ1-1	CASSRQGSTEAFF	TGTGCCAGCAGCCGACAGGGCAGCACTGAAGCTTTCTTT
NA	TRBV18	TRBJ1-2	CASSPGREDRTNYGYTF	TGTGCCAGCTCACCCGGACGGGAGGATCGAACTAACTATGGCTACACCTTC
NA	TRBV19	TRBJ2-1	CASSLQGFYNEQFF	TGTGCCAGTAGTCTTCAGGGTTTCTACAATGAGCAGTTCTTC
TRBD2	TRBV30	TRBJ2-1	CAWSPGLASGQFF	TGTGCCTGGAGTCCAGGGTTGGCTAGCGGACAGTTCTTC
NA	TRBV20-1	TRBJ1-5	CSASEYQPQHF	TGCAGTGCTTCCGAGTATCAGCCCCAGCATTTT
NA	TRBV4-3	TRBJ1-3	CASSQDRSEISGNTIYF	TGCGCCAGCAGCCAAGATCGGTCGGAGATCTCTGGAAACACCATATATTTT
NA	TRBV30	TRBJ1-3	CAWSVLSGSGNTIYF	TGTGCCTGGAGTGTACTCTCGGGGAGTGGAAACACCATATATTTT
TRBD1	TRBV29-1	TRBJ1-5	CSVGTGLNQPQHF	TGCAGCGTCGGGACAGGGCTCAATCAGCCCCAGCATTTT
TRBD1	TRBV4-2	TRBJ2-2	CASSRGQAKSGELFF	TGTGCCAGCAGCCGAGGACAGGCAAAATCCGGGGAGCTGTTTTTT
TRBD1	TRBV2	TRBJ1-6	CASSDPTGGYNSPLHF	TGTGCCAGCAGTGACCCGACAGGGGGTTATAATTCACCCCTCCACTTT
NA	TRBV29-1	TRBJ2-7	CSVRGHTYEQYF	TGCAGCGTTCGCGGACATACCTACGAGCAGTACTTC
TRBD1	TRBV28	TRBJ2-7	CASSFDREGFSEQYF	TGTGCCAGCAGTTTTGACAGGGAAGGCTTTAGCGAGCAGTACTTC
TRBD1	TRBV15	TRBJ1-5	CATSRGQGNQPQHF	TGTGCCACCAGCAGAGGACAGGGGAATCAGCCCCAGCATTTT
NA	TRBV18	TRBJ1-5	CASTPGAGNQPQHF	TGTGCCAGCACCCCAGGGGCTGGCAATCAGCCCCAGCATTTT
TRBD1	TRBV6-6	TRBJ2-3	CASKGGADTQYF	TGTGCCAGCAAAGGGGGCGCAGATACGCAGTATTTT